This TCR beta chain was retrieved from a study of monozygotic twins with inflammatory bowel disease. Germline V gene sequence: CDR1 SGDLS, CDR2 YYNGEE. The CDR3 has 15 residues. Reprocessing the 5' RACE reads, TCRdb reports a single entry for every CDR3 protein and omits DNA. Recorded here are 140,000 to 150,000 distinct CDR3 sequences; the top ten clones represent 0.95% to 1.5%. Sequencing was carried out using blood. The rearrangement uses TRBV9 and TRBJ2-2; lacking DNA, the TRBD1 call made by TCRdb goes unchecked. This TCR derives from a human donor with ulcerative colitis or Crohn's disease, or a healthy co-twin of an affected twin (not recorded which). The CDR3 here is CASSPWTGASGELFF. The full variable domain, completed using reference TRBV9 and TRBJ2-2, is DSGVTQTPKHLITATGQRVTLRCSPRSGDLSVYWYQQSLDQGLQFLIQYYNGEERAKGNILERFSAQQFPDLHSELNLSSLELGDSALYFCASSPWTGASGELFFGEGSRLTVL.